This T cell receptor beta chain was captured by sequencing in a study of cytomegalovirus exposure and HLA in healthy donors. At the level of the study: The same platform was used for the 110 or so validation repertoires and the roughly 640 first-cohort repertoires, a later analysis reported. The study, taken as a whole, reports: A few chains tied to CMV proved CMV antigen-specific in vitro. In the approximately 120 validation repertoires, a later analysis found that first-cohort TCR clusters tended to co-occur.

TCRdb keeps only in-frame clones here, not all; method: immunoSEQ multiplex PCR. The repertoire consists of about 250,000 clones, with about 90% occurring once and the leading ten covering around 11%. From germline, CDR1 is GTSNPN and CDR2 SVGIG (reference sequence). CDR3 length: 15 residues. With 0 bases removed from V and 0 bases from J, the gap between germline ends came to 9 bases. Details on this clone: Its antigen is not known.

The origin of this receptor is a man aged 18 to 35 in good health and CMV-seropositive. Specimen: PBMCs. The V and J genes are TRBV30 and TRBJ1-5; D ambiguous. The DNA for the CDR3 is TGTGCCTGGAGTGTAGCCGGTTATAGCAATCAGCCCCAGCATTTT. This sequence encodes CAWSVAGYSNQPQHF.